Sequencing of this TCR beta chain was carried out in a study of T cells in Graves' hyperthyroidism and ophthalmopathy. There are many counts of this clonotype. CDR1 is MGHDK and CDR2 is SYGVNS in the germline V gene. Trimming cost V 4 bases and J 0 bases; bases outside gene matches: 9. The CDR3 runs to 17 residues. Amplification targeted TCR beta CDR3 regions from RNA transcripts. HTBI primers were the set used in a first-round RT-PCR of the TCR CDR3. TCRdb reprocessed the multiplex PCR reads with MiXCR, giving one entry per CDR3 protein. The top ten clones hold around 27% of a sample with about 400,000 distinct CDR3 sequences, about 14% of them seen once.

This sequence was found in a man aged 50-59 years with Graves' ophthalmopathy. Sequencing was performed on blood. The chain has TRBV25-1 and TRBJ2-3, with 8 bases that match TRBD1. As DNA, the CDR3 is TGTGCCAGCAGTGCAGCCAACCGGGACAGGAGCACAGATACGCAGTATTTT. Protein sequence: CASSAANRDRSTDTQYF. Supplemented by reference TRBV25-1 and TRBJ2-3, the full variable domain reads EADIYQTPRYLVIGTGKKITLECSQTMGHDKMYWYQQDPGMELHLIHYSYGVNSTEKGDLSSESTVSRIRTEHFPLTLESARPSHTSQYLCASSAANRDRSTDTQYFGPGTRLTVL.